These 17 T cell receptor beta chains were sequenced from one sample in a study of Ad26.COV2.S vaccination and SARS-CoV-2 variants. Using immunoSEQ multiplex PCR, the repertoire was profiled, and TCRdb retains in-frame clones only, with some absent. Of about 350,000 clones in the sample, approximately 90% were seen once. This sample comprised peripheral blood, obtained after recovery from COVID-19. The receptors stem from a human donor who had recovered from COVID-19.

The rearrangement uses TRBV21-1 and TRBJ2-1; the table's D gene call, TRBD2, was not cross checked with the DNA. TRBV21-1 is an annotated pseudogene. CDR3 length equals 16 residues. This CDR3 reads CASSKALPGRDNEQFF. CDR3 nucleotides: TGTGCCAGCAGCAAAGCCCTACCCGGCCGGGACAATGAGCAGTTCTTC.

This chain uses TRBV16 with TRBJ1-1; D is ambiguous. The CDR3 loop spans 13 amino acids. Germline lookup yields CDR1 KGHSY and CDR2 FQNENV. The V gene lost 0 bases and the J gene lost 6 bases, with 8 bases spanning the gap. CDR3 DNA: TGTGCCAGCAGCCAATCGATCGGGGCTGAAGCTTTCTTT. Its translation: CASSQSIGAEAFF.

This chain uses TRBV9 with TRBJ2-1, with 15 bases matching TRBD2. Germline V gene sequence: CDR1 SGDLS, CDR2 YYNGEE. This CDR3 spans 17 amino acids. The junction had 5 bases not matched to a gene; V was cut back by 4 bases and J by 3 bases. The CDR3 DNA reads as TGTGCCAGCAGCCCTGGGACTAGCGGGGGGTACTACAATGAGCAGTTCTTC. It encodes CASSPGTSGGYYNEQFF.

The gene calls are TRBV11-1 and TRBJ1-1; the D gene is possibly TRBD1 (5 bases). The germline V gene encodes CDR1 SGHAT and CDR2 FQDESV (reference sequence). There are 14 residues in the CDR3. V lost 4 bases, J lost 0 bases, and 9 bases lay in between. The CDR3 DNA reads TGTGCCAGCAGCTCAGGGTATTTGAACACTGAAGCTTTCTTT. Translating gives CASSSGYLNTEAFF.

The chain has TRBV9 and TRBJ1-5, with D perhaps TRBD1 (5 bases). CDR3 length: 12 amino acids. Germline CDR1 SGDLS, CDR2 YYNGEE. V was cut by 7 bases and J by 7 bases, with 12 bases left in between. The CDR3 loop is CASGDGAQPQHF. DNA for the CDR3: TGTGCCAGCGGGGATGGGGCCCAGCCCCAGCATTTT.

The V call is TRBV27, the J call TRBJ2-7; unclear D gene. With 3 bases removed from V and 6 bases from J, the gap between germline ends came to 12 bases. Looked up from germline, CDR1 is MNHEY and CDR2 is SMNVEV (reference sequence). CDR3 size: 13 residues. CDR3 in DNA: TGTGCCAGCAGTTTGTCCCAGGAGTTCGAGCAGTACTTC. It is translated as CASSLSQEFEQYF.

In DNA, the CDR3 is TGCGCCAGCGACAGGGACGAGCAGTACTTC. The encoded protein is CASDRDEQYF. The chain links TRBV5-1 to TRBJ2-7, with 7 bases lining up with TRBD1. Germline CDR1 SGHRS, CDR2 YFSETQ. The J segment lost 5 bases and the V segment lost 7 bases, leaving 0 bases of the junction unmatched. The CDR3 length is 10 residues.

Written as DNA, the CDR3 is TGTGCCAGTAGTTTTGGGCGGGGAAACACCATATATTTT. Amino acids: CASSFGRGNTIYF. The J gene is TRBJ1-3, the V gene TRBV19; D ambiguous. Trimming removed 5 bases from V and 4 bases from J, with 9 bases in between. Germline CDR1 reads LNHDA; CDR2 reads SQIVND (reference sequence). The CDR3 is 13 residues long. Filled out from reference TRBV19 and TRBJ1-3, the complete variable domain reads DGGITQSPKYLFRKEGQNVTLSCEQNLNHDAMYWYRQDPGQGLRLIYYSQIVNDFQKGDIAEGYSVSREKKESFPLTVTSAQKNPTAFYLCASSFGRGNTIYFGEGSWLTVV.

This rearrangement joins TRBV19 to TRBJ1-6, with D possibly TRBD1 on 5 matching bases. Germline V gives CDR1 LNHDA, CDR2 SQIVND (reference sequence). This CDR3 has 14 residues. The germline V and J ends were trimmed by 7 bases and 0 bases, with 7 bases remaining between them. This chain's CDR3 is CASKGSSYNSPLHF. In DNA, the CDR3 is TGTGCCAGTAAGGGGAGCTCCTATAATTCACCCCTCCACTTT. The entire variable domain, with the rest obtained from reference TRBV19 and TRBJ1-6, is as follows: DGGITQSPKYLFRKEGQNVTLSCEQNLNHDAMYWYRQDPGQGLRLIYYSQIVNDFQKGDIAEGYSVSREKKESFPLTVTSAQKNPTAFYLCASKGSSYNSPLHFGNGTRLTVT.

This chain uses TRBV6-6 with TRBJ1-1; maybe TRBD1 (6 bases). CDR1 MNHNY and CDR2 SVGAGI come from the germline V gene (reference sequence). Trimming took off 5 bases at V and 0 bases at J, with 16 bases between the two ends. This CDR3 is 16 amino acids long. CDR3: CASSPRTVTMNTEAFF. In nucleotides, the CDR3 is TGTGCCAGCAGTCCCAGGACAGTAACGATGAACACTGAAGCTTTCTTT.

The V call is TRBV10-2, the J call TRBJ1-1; D is perhaps TRBD1 (5 bases). Per the germline V gene, CDR1 is WSHSY and CDR2 is SAAADI. This CDR3 region has 16 residues. Trimming shortened V by 1 base and J by 4 bases, and 16 bases separated the two germline ends. This CDR3 is CASSELLGGVGTEAFF. The CDR3 region has the DNA TGCGCCAGCAGTGAGTTGCTGGGGGGGGTGGGCACTGAAGCTTTCTTT.

In this sample, this clone turned up once. This sequence joins TRBV7-9 and TRBJ2-1; D remains unclear. This CDR3 contains 15 residues. Trimming took 1 base from V and 5 from J, leaving 12 bases between them. CDR1 SEHNR and CDR2 FQNEAQ come from the germline V gene (reference sequence). CDR3 sequence (DNA): TGTGCCAGCAGCTTAGTGGGCAGGAGAAACAATGAGCAGTTCTTC. Translated, it gives CASSLVGRRNNEQFF.

The rearrangement joins TRBV6-5 to TRBJ2-2, with D hard to call. Germline loops: CDR1 MNHEY, CDR2 SVGAGI. V was trimmed by 4 bases and J by 6 bases, leaving 12 bases between them. The CDR3 loop spans 14 amino acids. Written as DNA, the CDR3 is TGTGCCAGCAGTTCCTCGGATAGCCCCGGGGAGCTGTTTTTT. Its protein product is CASSSSDSPGELFF.

CDR3 residues: CASSHDSLQSSYNSPLHF. CDR3 in DNA: TGCGCCAGCAGCCATGACAGCCTTCAGAGCTCCTATAATTCACCCCTCCACTTT. This chain links TRBV4-3 with TRBJ1-6; possibly TRBD1 for D (5 bases). V shed 3 bases and J shed 0 bases, with 15 bases lying between them. This CDR3 contains 18 residues. Germline assignment: CDR1 LGHNA and CDR2 YSLEER.

The chain has TRBV19 and TRBJ1-2; D is unresolved. Germline CDR1 and CDR2: LNHDA and SQIVND (reference sequence). CDR3 length: 11 amino acids. The ends were cut back, 6 bases at V and 0 bases at J, with 2 bases in the middle. This chain's CDR3 is CASSSNYGYTF. CDR3 nucleotide sequence: TGTGCCAGTAGCTCTAACTATGGCTACACCTTC.

This rearrangement joins TRBV11-2 to TRBJ2-1, with 9 bases fitting TRBD2. Germline V gene sequence: CDR1 SGHAT, CDR2 FQNNGV. The CDR3 sequence is 15 residues long. The V and J ends lost 5 bases and 7 bases, in that order; junction bases with no gene match: 9. DNA of the CDR3: TGTGCCAGCAGCCAACAAGGGACTAGCAGTAATGAGCAGTTCTTC. Encoded protein: CASSQQGTSSNEQFF. The full variable domain, its missing parts supplied by reference TRBV11-2 and TRBJ2-1, is EAGVAQSPRYKIIEKRQSVAFWCNPISGHATLYWYQQILGQGPKLLIQFQNNGVVDDSQLPKDRFSAERLKGVDSTLKIQPAKLEDSAVYLCASSQQGTSSNEQFFGPGTRLTVL.

This chain uses TRBV5-1 with TRBJ2-5; 9 bases match TRBD2. The J segment lost 5 bases and the V segment lost 0 bases, leaving 11 bases of the junction unmatched. Looked up from germline, CDR1 is SGHRS and CDR2 is YFSETQ. CDR3 size: 17 residues. As DNA, the CDR3 is TGCGCCAGCAGCTTGGAGCCGCTCGCGGGGGGGGGCGAGACCCAGTACTTC. The encoded protein is CASSLEPLAGGGETQYF.